The rows below give T cell receptor beta chains drawn from one sample of a study of blood T cell repertoires in COVID-19. Sequenced by immunoSEQ multiplex PCR; TCRdb stores in-frame clones only, minus some. Of around 500,000 clones in the sample, roughly 90% were seen once. Material: PBMCs or T cells enriched from blood (not recorded which). These receptors came from a woman aged 40-49 years who had recovered from COVID-19. The CDR3 runs from the conserved cysteine through the conserved F or W. D genes are given only for firm matches. The listing skips clone size in some rows; elsewhere it reads once, few, many or a size class.

D	size	V	J	DNA	CDR3
TRBD1	-	TRBV19	TRBJ2-2	TGTGCCAGTAGTAAGACAGGGGGCAACACCGGGGAGCTGTTTTTT	CASSKTGGNTGELFF
TRBD1	-	TRBV27	TRBJ2-7	TGTGCCAGCAGCAGGGACAGTTACTACGAGCAGTACTTC	CASSRDSYYEQYF
-	-	TRBV9	TRBJ2-3	TGTGCCAGCAGCCCCAGGGGAAACACAGATACGCAGTATTTT	CASSPRGNTDTQYF
-	-	TRBV11-3	TRBJ2-7	TGTGCCAGCAGCTCCCGTCTCGTTTCCGAGCAGTACTTC	CASSSRLVSEQYF
-	once	TRBV19	TRBJ2-3	TGTGCCAGTAGTATTCCCTTGGGGGGAAGGGCTACGCAGTATTTT	CASSIPLGGRATQYF
-	-	TRBV4-1	TRBJ2-2	TGCGCCAGCAGCCAAGACAGCCGGGGTGCCGGGGAGCTGTTTTTT	CASSQDSRGAGELFF
TRBD1	-	TRBV4-1	TRBJ2-1	TGCGCCAGCAGCCTACTGTTGGGACAGGGCATCTACAATGAGCAGTTCTTC	CASSLLLGQGIYNEQFF
TRBD2	-	TRBV30	TRBJ2-3	TGTGCCTGGAGTGTACCCTACGGGAGGGCCAGAGATACGCAGTATTTT	CAWSVPYGRARDTQYF
-	-	TRBV27	TRBJ2-7	TGTGCCAGCAGCGCCGGGTTTGGCTCCTACGAGCAGTACTTC	CASSAGFGSYEQYF
-	-	TRBV5-1	TRBJ1-1	TGCGCCAGCAGCTTGGTGGGGGCTAACACTGAAGCTTTCTTT	CASSLVGANTEAFF
-	-	TRBV5-8	TRBJ2-5	TGTGCCAGCAGCTTGCTGGGCAGGGTGGAGACCCAGTACTTC	CASSLLGRVETQYF
TRBD2	-	TRBV19	TRBJ2-5	TGTGCCAGTAGGCTAACCGGGACTAGCGTGGCGGGCGGGACCCAGTACTTC	CASRLTGTSVAGGTQYF
TRBD2	-	TRBV3-1/TRBV3-2	TRBJ2-5	TGTGCCAGCAGCCTTTTAGCGGGTCAAGAGACCCAGTACTTC	CASSLLAGQETQYF
TRBD1	-	TRBV19	TRBJ1-2	TGTGCCAGTAGAAGAACAGGGGCCTATGGCTACACCTTC	CASRRTGAYGYTF
TRBD1	-	TRBV19	TRBJ2-5	TGTGCCAGCGGACAGGGACAAGAGACCCAGTACTTC	CASGQGQETQYF
-	-	TRBV10-1	TRBJ2-7	TGCGCCAGCACCCTAAAGTACGAGCAGTACTTC	CASTLKYEQYF
-	-	TRBV10-3	TRBJ1-2	TGTGCCATCAATACAGGGTATGGCTACACCTTC	CAINTGYGYTF
TRBD2	-	TRBV3-1/TRBV3-2	TRBJ2-7	TGTGCCAGCGCGAGTAGCGGGAGGACCTCCTACGAGCAGTACTTC	CASASSGRTSYEQYF
-	-	TRBV6-5	TRBJ2-2	TGTGCCAGCAGTTACGGACTTCACACCGGGGAGCTGTTTTTT	CASSYGLHTGELFF
-	-	TRBV21-1	TRBJ1-1	TGTGCCAGCAGCAAAGGCAGAAACAGGGAGAAAGCTTTCTTT	CASSKGRNREKAFF
TRBD2	-	TRBV4-3	TRBJ2-4	TGCGCCAGCAGCCAAGAAGGAGGACTAGCGGCTGGGAACATTCAGTACTTC	CASSQEGGLAAGNIQYF
-	-	TRBV13	TRBJ1-2	TGTGCCAGCAGCTTAGGCCGGGTAAGCGGCTACACCTTC	CASSLGRVSGYTF
-	-	TRBV6-5	TRBJ1-2	TGTGCCAGCAGCAACACGGGAAGGAACTATGGCTACACCTTC	CASSNTGRNYGYTF
TRBD2	-	TRBV27	TRBJ2-3	TGTGCCAGCAGCCGGGGACTAGCGCGACGTACTAGCACAGATACGCAGTATTTT	CASSRGLARRTSTDTQYF
-	-	TRBV5-1	TRBJ1-3	TGCGCCAGCAGCTTGGAGGTTGCGGGTATTAGTGCTTTCGCTGGAAACACCATATATTTT	CASSLEVAGISAFAGNTIYF
-	-	TRBV7-2	TRBJ2-7	TGTGCCAGCTCGAAGAGCTCCTACGAGCAGTACTTC	CASSKSSYEQYF
-	-	TRBV29-1	TRBJ1-1	TGCAGCGTTTGGGGGGGGCAAAACACTGAAGCTTTCTTT	CSVWGGQNTEAFF
TRBD1	few	TRBV11-2	TRBJ2-2	TGTGCCAGCAGCTTCAGTCCGGGACAGGGAACATGGGGGGAGCTGTTTTTT	CASSFSPGQGTWGELFF
-	-	TRBV14	TRBJ2-1	TGTGCCAGCAGCCAATTGTACTCCTACAATGAGCAGTTCTTC	CASSQLYSYNEQFF
-	-	TRBV7-2	TRBJ1-2	TGTGCCAGCAGCTTACGGGGAAATTCGGGCTACACCTTC	CASSLRGNSGYTF
-	-	TRBV6-5	TRBJ1-6	TGTGCCAGCAGCTTTTCCAACAGCAATTCACCCCTCCACTTT	CASSFSNSNSPLHF
-	-	TRBV5-1	TRBJ1-1	TGCGCCAGCAGCCTCGAACCCCGGGGATGGATGAACACTGAAGCTTTCTTT	CASSLEPRGWMNTEAFF
-	-	TRBV10-3	TRBJ2-1	TGTGCCATCAGTAATAGCCGCAACGACGATGAGCAGTTCTTC	CAISNSRNDDEQFF
-	-	TRBV27	TRBJ1-1	TGTGCCAGCAGTTCCTTTAGGGGGGGAACAGTAGGCACTGAAGCTTTCTTT	CASSSFRGGTVGTEAFF
-	-	TRBV6-5	TRBJ1-1	TGTGCCAGCAGCTCAGGGAGGGCTAACACTGAAGCTTTCTTT	CASSSGRANTEAFF
TRBD1	-	TRBV3-1/TRBV3-2	TRBJ2-2	TGTGCCAGCAGCCGAAAGACTGGACAGGGGACCGGGGAGCTGTTTTTT	CASSRKTGQGTGELFF
-	-	TRBV20-1	TRBJ1-3	TGCAGTGCTAGTGTTTACTCTGGAAACACCATATATTTT	CSASVYSGNTIYF
TRBD2	-	TRBV10-3	TRBJ2-1	TGTGCCATCAGTGAGTCGCGTAGCGGGAGTATAGATGAGCAGTTCTTC	CAISESRSGSIDEQFF
-	-	TRBV21-1	TRBJ1-5	TGTGCCAGCAGCCCTGATCAGCCCCAGCATTTT	CASSPDQPQHF
-	-	TRBV18	TRBJ2-5	TGTGCCAGCTCACCAGCGCACCAAGAGACCCAGTACTTC	CASSPAHQETQYF
-	-	TRBV18	TRBJ1-2	TGTGCCAGCTCACCCGACAGGCAATATGGCTACACCTTC	CASSPDRQYGYTF
-	few	TRBV10-2	TRBJ2-7	TGCGCCAGCAGGGGGGGAAGCGAGCAGTACTTC	CASRGGSEQYF
TRBD1	-	TRBV19	TRBJ1-1	TGTGCCAGTACCCTAGGACAGGGCCTGAACACTGAAGCTTTCTTT	CASTLGQGLNTEAFF
-	-	TRBV27	TRBJ2-1	TGTGCCAGCAGTTCCCCCTCACTCGCTGCCCTAAACAATGAGCAGTTCTTC	CASSSPSLAALNNEQFF
TRBD1	-	TRBV28	TRBJ2-7	TGTGCCAGCAGTTCTCCGGGACAGGGCACACACGAGCAGTACTTC	CASSSPGQGTHEQYF
TRBD2	-	TRBV6-5	TRBJ2-7	TGTGCCAGCAGTTACTTAGCGGGAGGATCCTACGAGCAGTACTTC	CASSYLAGGSYEQYF